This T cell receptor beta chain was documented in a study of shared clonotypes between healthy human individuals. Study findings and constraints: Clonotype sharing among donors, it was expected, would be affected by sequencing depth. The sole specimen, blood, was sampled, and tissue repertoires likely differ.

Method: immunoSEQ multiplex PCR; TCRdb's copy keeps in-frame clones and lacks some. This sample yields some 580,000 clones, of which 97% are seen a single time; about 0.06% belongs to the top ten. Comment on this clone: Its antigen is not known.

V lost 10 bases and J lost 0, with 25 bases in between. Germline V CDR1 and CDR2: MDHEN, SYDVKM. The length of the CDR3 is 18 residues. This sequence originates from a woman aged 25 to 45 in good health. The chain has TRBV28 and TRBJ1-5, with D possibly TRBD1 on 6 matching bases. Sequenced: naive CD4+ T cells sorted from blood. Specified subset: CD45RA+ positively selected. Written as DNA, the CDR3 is TGTGCCATTCGCGGGGGGCCCGGGTCATTATATAGCAATCAGCCCCAGCATTTT. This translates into CAIRGGPGSLYSNQPQHF.